Listed below are T cell receptor beta chains from one sample, sequenced in a study of cytomegalovirus exposure and HLA in healthy donors. TCRdb keeps only in-frame clones here, not all; method: immunoSEQ multiplex PCR. The repertoire holds roughly 140,000 clones, with about 80% as singletons. The sample taken for sequencing was PBMCs. The receptors come from a man aged 40-49 years in good health and CMV-seropositive. Each CDR3 is given with its conserved first and last residue. Each record gives: clone size, CDR3 length, V gene, J gene, D gene, CDR3 protein, CDR3 DNA. A D gene is named only where the DNA matches it firmly. Only some rows state a clone size, as once, few, many or a class for expanded clones.

NA	17	TRBV19	TRBJ1-1	NA	CASSSPTWRTENTEAFF	TGTGCCAGTAGTAGCCCGACCTGGAGGACGGAGAACACTGAAGCTTTCTTT
NA	15	TRBV4-3	TRBJ1-5	NA	CASSQEVTGNQPQHF	TGCGCCAGCAGCCAAGAAGTAACAGGGAATCAGCCCCAGCATTTT
once	15	TRBV18	TRBJ2-3	NA	CASSPFLTSTDTQYF	TGTGCCAGCTCACCATTCCTTACTAGCACAGATACGCAGTATTTT
few	14	TRBV25-1	TRBJ1-2	TRBD1	CASVDGQGLSGYTF	TGTGCCTCCGTCGACGGACAGGGACTTTCGGGCTACACCTTC
NA	15	TRBV6-4	TRBJ2-3	TRBD1	CASSEGQGAADTQYF	TGTGCCAGCAGTGAGGGACAGGGGGCAGCAGATACGCAGTATTTT
NA	12	TRBV7-8	TRBJ2-7	NA	CASSFRGYEQYF	TGTGCCAGCAGCTTCCGGGGGTACGAGCAGTACTTC
NA	15	TRBV4-3	TRBJ2-7	NA	CASSHPGRAFYEQYF	TGCGCCAGCAGCCACCCTGGCAGAGCGTTCTACGAGCAGTACTTC
NA	14	TRBV28	TRBJ2-7	TRBD2	CASSHSGSGYEQYF	TGTGCCAGCAGTCATAGCGGGAGTGGATACGAGCAGTACTTC
NA	14	TRBV7-9	TRBJ2-7	TRBD1	CASSPTGTGGEQYF	TGTGCCAGCAGCCCGACCGGGACAGGGGGCGAGCAGTACTTC
NA	15	TRBV5-1	TRBJ1-6	NA	CASSFDRSGDSPLHF	TGCGCCAGCAGTTTCGACAGGTCCGGCGATTCACCCCTCCACTTT
NA	15	TRBV9	TRBJ2-3	TRBD1	CASSDRDSPGDTQYF	TGTGCCAGCAGCGATCGGGACAGCCCCGGGGATACGCAGTATTTT
NA	15	TRBV19	TRBJ1-1	NA	CATRLRRETGTEAFF	TGTGCCACCCGCCTTAGGAGGGAAACAGGCACTGAAGCTTTCTTT
once	14	TRBV4-1	TRBJ2-3	NA	CASSQSPQTDTQYF	TGCGCCAGCAGCCAAAGCCCCCAAACAGATACGCAGTATTTT
once	17	TRBV30	TRBJ2-3	TRBD1	CAWSVHLQGSRADTQYF	TGTGCCTGGAGTGTACACTTACAGGGGTCTCGGGCAGATACGCAGTATTTT
once	15	TRBV19	TRBJ1-5	NA	CASSWGGISNQPQHF	TGTGCCAGTAGTTGGGGGGGCATAAGCAATCAGCCCCAGCATTTT
once	11	TRBV27	TRBJ1-1	NA	CASGGNTEAFF	TGTGCCTCCGGGGGGAACACTGAAGCTTTCTTT
NA	16	TRBV10-3	TRBJ2-3	TRBD1	CAVDTGTGDRTDTQYF	TGTGCCGTAGACACCGGGACAGGGGACCGCACAGATACGCAGTATTTT
NA	13	TRBV13	TRBJ1-1	NA	CASLRGENTEAFF	TGTGCCAGCCTCAGGGGCGAGAACACTGAAGCTTTCTTT
NA	13	TRBV6-5	TRBJ1-5	NA	CASSLYGGQPQHF	TGTGCCAGCAGTCTTTACGGAGGGCAGCCCCAGCATTTT
NA	13	TRBV10-3	TRBJ1-2	NA	CAIQTQGNYGYTF	TGTGCCATCCAGACTCAGGGGAACTATGGCTACACCTTC
few	14	TRBV13	TRBJ2-3	TRBD1	CASSGQGAPDTQYF	TGTGCCAGCAGTGGACAGGGGGCGCCTGATACGCAGTATTTT
NA	17	TRBV4-2	TRBJ2-1	TRBD2	CASSPQLAGESYNEQFF	TGTGCCAGCAGCCCCCAGCTGGCGGGAGAGTCCTACAATGAGCAGTTCTTC
once	17	TRBV5-6	TRBJ1-1	NA	CASSLDGQPGRVTEAFF	TGTGCCAGCAGCCTAGACGGGCAACCCGGGCGGGTCACTGAAGCTTTCTTT
NA	15	TRBV5-1	TRBJ2-3	TRBD1	CASSFGTGGVDTQYF	TGCGCCAGCAGCTTTGGGACAGGGGGTGTAGATACGCAGTATTTT
NA	16	TRBV18	TRBJ2-1	NA	CASSLPSGVSYNEQFF	TGTGCCAGCTCCCTCCCGTCCGGGGTTTCCTACAATGAGCAGTTCTTC
NA	15	TRBV5-1	TRBJ1-2	TRBD1	CASSFGDRELKGYTF	TGCGCCAGCAGCTTCGGGGACAGGGAGTTAAAGGGCTACACCTTC
NA	14	TRBV6-5	TRBJ1-2	TRBD1	CASRRPGQGYGYTF	TGTGCCAGCAGGCGACCCGGACAGGGCTATGGCTACACCTTC
NA	15	TRBV6-1	TRBJ2-1	TRBD2	CASSEVSGESNEQFF	TGTGCCAGCAGTGAAGTCAGCGGGGAAAGCAATGAGCAGTTCTTC
NA	14	TRBV14	TRBJ1-1	NA	CASSPQLSNTEAFF	TGTGCCAGCAGCCCACAGCTTTCGAACACTGAAGCTTTCTTT
NA	15	TRBV6-1	TRBJ2-7	NA	CASSDGGSASYEQYF	TGTGCCAGCAGTGATGGGGGCAGTGCTTCCTACGAGCAGTACTTC
NA	14	TRBV4-2	TRBJ2-1	NA	CASSQDSSYNEQFF	TGTGCCAGCAGCCAAGACTCGTCCTACAATGAGCAGTTCTTC
NA	14	TRBV5-1	TRBJ1-1	NA	CASTGGAGGTEAFF	TGCGCCAGCACGGGGGGGGCGGGGGGCACTGAAGCTTTCTTT
NA	14	TRBV4-3	TRBJ1-2	NA	CASSQVSGIYGYTF	TGCGCCAGCAGCCAAGTTTCCGGGATCTATGGCTACACCTTC
NA	18	TRBV29-1	TRBJ1-1	TRBD1	CSVDPIRDRGLSDTEAFF	TGCAGCGTTGACCCAATCCGGGACAGGGGGCTGTCGGACACTGAAGCTTTCTTT
NA	13	TRBV6-1	TRBJ1-2	NA	CASARGRAGGYTF	TGTGCCAGCGCCCGCGGGCGGGCCGGTGGCTACACCTTC
NA	14	TRBV6-1	TRBJ2-4	NA	CASRGGGAKNIQYF	TGTGCCAGCAGGGGCGGAGGGGCCAAAAACATTCAGTACTTC
NA	15	TRBV7-9	TRBJ1-2	TRBD1	CASRPTGGHQNGYTF	TGTGCCAGCAGACCGACAGGGGGCCACCAGAATGGCTACACCTTC
NA	17	TRBV27	TRBJ2-3	TRBD2	CASSLSWTSGGRDTQYF	TGTGCCAGCAGTTTAAGTTGGACTAGCGGGGGTCGGGATACGCAGTATTTT